This T cell receptor (beta chain) was recorded in a study of OX40 agonist ivuxolimab in advanced cancers. Across the whole study: Ivuxolimab, an antibody acting as an agonist of OX40 (CD134), was used to treat patients.

Patients with autoimmune history or systemic immunosuppression were excluded. Regarding the study as a whole: Among T cells, CD8+ cells averaged more expanded clones than CD4+ cells. Not determined was the antigen specificity of the expanded peripheral T cells.

Libraries were prepared by immunoSEQ multiplex PCR; TCRdb keeps only in-frame clonotypes and omits some of them. The data show roughly 86,000 clones, 85% to 90% seen once. Of note for this clone: Its target is not known.

Source: CD4+ or CD8+ T cells sorted from blood, taken in a trial of the OX40 agonist ivuxolimab. This TCR derives from an adult with an advanced solid tumor such as melanoma, head and neck, liver or kidney cancer.

The CDR3 reads CASSQVIGQGAFLQETQYF. The CDR3 DNA reads TGTGCCAGCAGCCAAGTAATCGGACAGGGTGCCTTCCTACAAGAGACCCAGTACTTC. The chain is built from TRBV14 and TRBJ2-5, with TRBD1 matching 8 bases. The germline V gene encodes CDR1 SGHDN and CDR2 FVKESK. V lost 1 base and J lost 2; bases outside the gene matches: 15. The CDR3 is 19 residues long.